What follows are 20 T cell receptor beta chains derived from one specimen sequenced in a study of T-cell memory formation after mild COVID-19. TCRdb passed the 5' RACE reads through MiXCR, listing each CDR3 protein once. The sample yields fewer than 250,000 distinct CDR3 sequences, around 20% seen once. The material sequenced was PBMCs or a T cell subset sorted from them (not recorded which). The source of these receptors is an adult woman who had mild COVID-19 (a few samples of this study predate the infection). Cell type and time point are not known.

This clonotype was observed a few times. V gene TRBV2 combines with J gene TRBJ2-5; 11 bases fit TRBD1. Trimming cost V 7 bases and J 3 bases; bases outside gene matches: 4. This CDR3 spans 14 amino acids. Germline values: CDR1 SNHLY, CDR2 FYNNEI. CDR3 sequence: CASKRDRGKETQYF. CDR3 nucleotides: TGTGCCAGCAAAAGGGACAGGGGGAAAGAGACCCAGTACTTC.

This clonotype has only one observation. The rearrangement links TRBV6-5 to TRBJ2-7, with 9 bases fitting TRBD2. The germline CDR1 and CDR2 sequences are MNHEY and SVGAGI. The trim removed 2 bases at V and 1 base at J, leaving 6 bases unmatched. The CDR3 length is 16 residues. CDR3 region: CASSYDASGESYEQYF. CDR3 nucleotides: TGTGCCAGCAGTTACGACGCTAGCGGGGAATCCTACGAGCAGTACTTC.

This clonotype was seen only a few times. This chain links TRBV20-1 with TRBJ2-1; unclear D gene. V was clipped by 6 bases and J by 8 bases, with 23 bases between them. This CDR3 spans 15 amino acids. Germline V CDR1 and CDR2: DFQATT, SNEGSKA (reference sequence). DNA of the CDR3: TGCAGTGCCGATTCAACGGGCAACGCCGACCATGAGCAGTTCTTC. Protein sequence: CSADSTGNADHEQFF.

This rearrangement joins TRBV7-8 to TRBJ2-5; 8 bases map to TRBD1. CDR1 SGHVS and CDR2 FQNEAQ come from the germline V gene. CDR3 length: 13 residues. Trimming removed 4 bases from V and 5 bases from J; junction bases left unmatched: 3. The CDR3 loop reads CASSSGGWETQYF. CDR3 coding DNA: TGTGCCAGCAGCTCAGGGGGCTGGGAGACCCAGTACTTC.

J is TRBJ2-7 and V is TRBV27; D may match TRBD1 or TRBD2 (5 bases each). The CDR3 has 15 residues. In germline, CDR1 is MNHEY, CDR2 SMNVEV (reference sequence). V was pared by 2 bases and J by 2 bases, with 13 bases between. CDR3 residues: CASSLGANSAYEQYF. In nucleotides, the CDR3 is TGTGCCAGCAGTTTAGGGGCAAATAGCGCCTACGAGCAGTACTTC.

Ten or more counts support this clonotype. The chain employs TRBV6-6 and TRBJ2-1; no firm D call. The CDR3 extends over 14 amino acids. V was trimmed by 0 bases and J by 4 bases, leaving 7 bases between them. CDR1 and CDR2 (germline): MNHNY, SVGAGI (reference sequence). The DNA for the CDR3 is TGTGCCAGCAGTTACTCGAGAGTTTACAATGAGCAGTTCTTC. This translates into CASSYSRVYNEQFF.

V usage is TRBV7-2 and J usage is TRBJ1-2; 7 bases are shared with TRBD1. Germline CDR1 and CDR2: SGHTA and FQGNSA. J was trimmed by 2 bases and V by 5 bases; bases with no gene match: 11. CDR3 length: 16 amino acids. The CDR3: CASSRNRQGRNYGYTF. CDR3 DNA sequence: TGTGCCAGCAGCCGGAACCGACAGGGCCGGAACTATGGCTACACCTTC.

This clonotype was seen at least ten times. The gene calls are TRBV6-2 or TRBV6-3 and TRBJ2-1; the match to TRBD2 covers 10 bases. Germline V gives CDR1 MNHEY, CDR2 SVGEGT. The CDR3 runs 17 residues. Trimming at V came to 2 bases and at J to 4 bases, leaving 8 bases not matched to a gene. The CDR3 spells CASSYASGSLPYNEQFF. The CDR3 coding sequence is TGTGCCAGCAGTTACGCTAGCGGGAGTCTTCCTTACAATGAGCAGTTCTTC.

The sample holds a few counts of this clonotype. V gene TRBV5-1 combines with J gene TRBJ2-7; D remains unclear. V dropped 0 bases and J dropped 4 bases, with 8 bases sitting between them. Germline loops: CDR1 SGHRS, CDR2 YFSETQ. The CDR3 length is 13 residues. The CDR3 DNA is TGCGCCAGCAGCTTGGCCGTGGGGTACGAGCAGTACTTC. Translating gives CASSLAVGYEQYF. Combining the CDR3 with reference TRBV5-1 and TRBJ2-7 gives the whole variable domain KAGVTQTPRYLIKTRGQQVTLSCSPISGHRSVSWYQQTPGQGLQFLFEYFSETQRNKGNFPGRFSGRQFSNSRSEMNVSTLELGDSALYLCASSLAVGYEQYFGPGTRLTVT.

The chain has TRBV25-1 and TRBJ1-2; TRBD1 might be the D (6 bases). The V end was cut by 3 bases, the J end by 4 bases, with 9 bases between. Germline lookup yields CDR1 MGHDK and CDR2 SYGVNS. The CDR3 loop spans 13 amino acids. CDR3 nucleotide sequence: TGTGCCAGCAGTGAGCAGGGGACCTATGGCTACACCTTC. Its protein is CASSEQGTYGYTF.

The V gene is TRBV9, the J gene TRBJ2-7, with a possible D match to TRBD2 (6 bases). The CDR3 consists of 15 residues. The V gene lost 0 bases and the J gene lost 5 bases, with 15 bases spanning the gap. The germline V gene encodes CDR1 SGDLS and CDR2 YYNGEE. DNA of the CDR3: TGTGCCAGCAGCGTAGATGGAGGGACCAATAACGAGCAGTACTTC. This translates into CASSVDGGTNNEQYF.

This clonotype came up many times. The V and J genes are TRBV25-1 and TRBJ2-7, with D maybe TRBD2 (6 bases). Trimming cost V 8 bases and J 2 bases, with 19 bases left between them. This CDR3 has 15 amino acids. Germline V lookup: CDR1 MGHDK, CDR2 SYGVNS. This CDR3 reads CASQQSGTVTYEQYF. CDR3 DNA sequence: TGTGCCAGCCAACAATCCGGGACTGTCACCTACGAGCAGTACTTC.

This clonotype occurred a few times. J is TRBJ2-1 and V is TRBV5-1, with TRBD2 identical over 12 bases. The CDR3 extends over 16 amino acids. Germline V gene lookup returns CDR1 SGHRS and CDR2 YFSETQ. V shed 0 bases and J 4 bases; nucleotides not matched to a gene: 2. The CDR3 loop is CASSLGTSGIYNEQFF. The CDR3 DNA is TGCGCCAGCAGCTTGGGGACTAGCGGGATTTACAATGAGCAGTTCTTC. Full variable domain (missing parts from reference TRBV5-1 and TRBJ2-1): KAGVTQTPRYLIKTRGQQVTLSCSPISGHRSVSWYQQTPGQGLQFLFEYFSETQRNKGNFPGRFSGRQFSNSRSEMNVSTLELGDSALYLCASSLGTSGIYNEQFFGPGTRLTVL.

J is TRBJ2-2 and V is TRBV12-3 or TRBV12-4; possibly TRBD2 for D (5 bases). Trimming left V 6 bases short and J 7 bases short, with 12 bases between. The CDR3 extends over 13 amino acids. CDR3 residues: CASSLRAGGELFF. The CDR3, as DNA: TGTGCCAGCAGCCTGAGGGCGGGCGGGGAGCTGTTTTTT.

V gene TRBV5-1 combines with J gene TRBJ1-2; D not resolved. In germline, CDR1 is SGHRS, CDR2 YFSETQ. This CDR3 has 15 residues. V was shortened by 4 bases and J by 0 bases, with 13 bases between the two germline ends. The chain's CDR3 is CASSMDGSSNYGYTF. DNA of the CDR3: TGCGCCAGCAGCATGGACGGAAGTTCTAACTATGGCTACACCTTC.

J is TRBJ2-3 and V is TRBV24-1; 9 nucleotides match TRBD1. This CDR3 comprises 15 residues. With V trimmed by 6 bases and J by 2 bases, 5 bases remained unmatched. Per germline, CDR1 KGHDR and CDR2 SFDVKD. The CDR3 sequence is CATSTGQGLTDTQYF. The CDR3 DNA is TGTGCCACCAGTACGGGACAGGGCCTCACAGATACGCAGTATTTT.

This clonotype was counted ten times or more. The V call is TRBV12-3 or TRBV12-4, the J call TRBJ1-1, with unresolved D. The CDR3 runs to 13 residues. V was pared by 2 bases and J by 1 base, with 5 bases between. The CDR3 here is CASSLKENTEAFF. For the CDR3, the DNA is TGTGCCAGCAGTTTAAAGGAGAACACTGAAGCTTTCTTT.

The chain joins TRBV6-1 to TRBJ2-7; 10 bases fit TRBD1. Germline trimming cut 8 bases from V and 6 bases from J; bases unmatched to any gene: 10. The germline V gene has CDR1 MNHNS and CDR2 SASEGT. The CDR3 length is 14 residues. The CDR3 reads CASSTGGPGLEQYF. For the CDR3, the DNA is TGTGCCAGCTCGACAGGGGGCCCGGGGCTCGAGCAGTACTTC.

This clonotype was detected a few times. J is TRBJ1-2 and V is TRBV20-1, with TRBD1 as a possible D gene (5 bases). The CDR3 extends over 13 amino acids. V lost 5 bases, J lost 4 bases, and 14 bases lay in between. CDR1 and CDR2 (germline): DFQATT, SNEGSKA (reference sequence). CDR3: CSAPRDGSYGYTF. DNA for the CDR3: TGCAGTGCTCCACGGGACGGGAGCTATGGCTACACCTTC.

This clonotype has only a few counts. The chain is built from TRBV7-3 and TRBJ2-1, with 9 bases matching TRBD1. Per the germline V gene, CDR1 is SGHTA and CDR2 is FQGTGA. The CDR3 totals 16 residues. V was pared by 5 bases and J by 5 bases, with 10 bases of the junction left unmatched. The CDR3 DNA sequence: TGTGCCAGCAGCGGAACTGGGGACAGGGAGAACAATGAGCAGTTCTTC. This translates into CASSGTGDRENNEQFF.